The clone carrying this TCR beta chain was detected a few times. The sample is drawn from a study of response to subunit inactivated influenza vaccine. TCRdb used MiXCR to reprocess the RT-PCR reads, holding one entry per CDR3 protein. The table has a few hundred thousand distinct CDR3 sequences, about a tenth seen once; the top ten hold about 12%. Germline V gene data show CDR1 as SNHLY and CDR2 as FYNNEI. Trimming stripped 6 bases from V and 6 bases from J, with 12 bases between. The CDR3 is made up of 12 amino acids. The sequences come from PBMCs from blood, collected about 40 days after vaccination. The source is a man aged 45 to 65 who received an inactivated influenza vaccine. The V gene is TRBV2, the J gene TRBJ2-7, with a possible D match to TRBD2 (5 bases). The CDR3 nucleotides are TGTGCCAGCAGGCGGGCTGGGAGCGAGCAGTACTTC. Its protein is CASRRAGSEQYF.